One sample yielded the 11 T cell receptor beta chains listed below, sequenced in a study of cytotoxic CD8 clonotypes in ibrutinib-treated CLL. Only in-frame clones appear in the TCRdb table, and some are missing; sequencing was by immunoSEQ multiplex PCR. The table has roughly 200,000 clones, 65% to 80% seen once. The sample here was PBMCs, taken after 12 months of ibrutinib treatment. The origin of the receptors is a human donor with chronic lymphocytic leukemia.

The rearrangement links TRBV6-5 to TRBJ2-1; D perhaps matches TRBD1 (6 bases). CDR3 length equals 16 residues. Trimming cost V 3 bases and J 2 bases, with 14 bases left between them. Germline CDR1 reads MNHEY; CDR2 reads SVGAGI. DNA for the CDR3: TGTGCCAGCAGTTATAAGGGGGTCGCCCCCTACAATGAGCAGTTCTTC. Translating it yields CASSYKGVAPYNEQFF.

This sequence joins TRBV27 and TRBJ1-2, with TRBD1 as a possible D gene (5 bases). Germline V gene lookup returns CDR1 MNHEY and CDR2 SMNVEV (reference sequence). The CDR3 extends over 15 amino acids. Trimming cost V 5 bases and J 4 bases, with 17 bases left between them. CDR3 sequence: CASSPLDRQTYGYTF. CDR3 DNA: TGTGCCAGCAGTCCACTCGACAGACAGACCTATGGCTACACCTTC.

This clone was observed a few times. The rearrangement joins TRBV7-2 to TRBJ1-5, with 9 bases matching TRBD1. Germline CDR1 and CDR2: SGHTA and FQGNSA. V gave up 3 bases and J gave up 5 bases; unmatched junction bases: 5. The CDR3 totals 15 residues. The CDR3 loop reads CASSFTGTGYQPQHF. The DNA of the CDR3 is TGTGCCAGCAGCTTTACCGGGACAGGGTATCAGCCCCAGCATTTT.

The chain carries TRBV5-6 and TRBJ2-1; TRBD2 agrees at 10 bases. With 4 bases clipped from V and 2 bases from J, the junction kept 6 bases outside the gene matches. Germline loops: CDR1 SGHDT, CDR2 YYEEEE. The CDR3 is made up of 16 amino acids. CDR3 loop: CASSTQTSGAYNEQFF. CDR3 coding DNA: TGTGCCAGCAGCACCCAAACTAGCGGGGCCTACAATGAGCAGTTCTTC. The whole variable domain, filled in from reference TRBV5-6 and TRBJ2-1, reads DAGVTQSPTHLIKTRGQQVTLRCSPKSGHDTVSWYQQALGQGPQFIFQYYEEEERQRGNFPDRFSGHQFPNYSSELNVNALLLGDSALYLCASSTQTSGAYNEQFFGPGTRLTVL.

The rearrangement uses TRBV5-5 and TRBJ2-3; D is undetermined. CDR3 length equals 12 residues. Trimming shortened V by 4 bases and J by 0 bases, and 3 bases separated the two germline ends. Germline V lookup: CDR1 SGHKS, CDR2 YYEKEE (reference sequence). The CDR3 loop reads CASSPSTDTQYF. CDR3 bases: TGTGCCAGCAGCCCTAGCACAGATACGCAGTATTTT. Full variable domain (remainder filled in from reference TRBV5-5 and TRBJ2-3): DAGVTQSPTHLIKTRGQQVTLRCSPISGHKSVSWYQQVLGQGPQFIFQYYEKEERGRGNFPDRFSARQFPNYSSELNVNALLLGDSALYLCASSPSTDTQYFGPGTRLTVL.

The genes are TRBV28 and TRBJ2-5; 8 bases match TRBD2. Germline V CDR1 and CDR2: MDHEN, SYDVKM. The CDR3 length is 13 residues. V gave up 8 bases and J gave up 4 bases; unmatched junction bases: 6. CDR3 sequence (DNA): TGTGCCAGCGGCGCGGGGGGCACAGAGACCCAGTACTTC. This sequence encodes CASGAGGTETQYF.

The chain carries TRBV6-1 and TRBJ2-4; weak D call: TRBD2 (5 bases). CDR3 size: 11 residues. Trimming shortened V by 3 bases and J by 8 bases, and 5 bases separated the two germline ends. CDR1 MNHNS and CDR2 SASEGT come from the germline V gene. CDR3 sequence: CASSERDIQYF. DNA for the CDR3: TGTGCCAGCAGTGAGCGGGACATTCAGTACTTC.

The chain has TRBV19 and TRBJ1-2; D is uncertain. The CDR3 length is 15 residues. Deletions cut 2 bases from V and 3 bases from J, with 13 bases between. The germline gives CDR1 LNHDA, CDR2 SQIVND (reference sequence). CDR3 loop: CASSIITARDYGYTF. The CDR3 DNA reads as TGTGCCAGTAGTATAATAACGGCGAGGGACTATGGCTACACCTTC. Looking up the rest from reference TRBV19 and TRBJ1-2 gives the full variable domain: DGGITQSPKYLFRKEGQNVTLSCEQNLNHDAMYWYRQDPGQGLRLIYYSQIVNDFQKGDIAEGYSVSREKKESFPLTVTSAQKNPTAFYLCASSIITARDYGYTFGSGTRLTVV.

The chain couples TRBV9 to TRBJ2-3; D is undetermined. Germline-derived CDR1 and CDR2 are SGDLS and YYNGEE. V shed 0 bases and J shed 7 bases, with 15 bases lying between them. The CDR3 is 15 amino acids. In DNA form, the CDR3 reads TGTGCCAGCAGCGTAGACTGGGGTCCTTCTTATACGCAGTATTTT. This translates into CASSVDWGPSYTQYF.

This clone was detected only once. The V and J genes are TRBV28 and TRBJ2-1; the match to TRBD2 covers 8 bases. The CDR3 totals 15 residues. J gave up 4 bases and V 6 bases, and 8 bases lay outside the gene matches. Germline V lookup: CDR1 MDHEN, CDR2 SYDVKM. The CDR3 nucleotides read TGTGCCAGCAGGAAGGGGACTAGAACTTACAATGAGCAGTTCTTC. This translates into CASRKGTRTYNEQFF.

V and J are TRBV29-1 and TRBJ2-7; tentatively, D is TRBD2 (6 bases). Trimming shortened V by 4 bases and J by 2 bases, and 15 bases separated the two germline ends. The germline CDR1 and CDR2 sequences are SQVTM and ANQGSEA. The CDR3 has 14 amino acids. The chain's CDR3 is CSVVKAGRPYEQYF. The CDR3 coding sequence is TGCAGCGTTGTAAAAGCGGGCCGACCCTACGAGCAGTACTTC.